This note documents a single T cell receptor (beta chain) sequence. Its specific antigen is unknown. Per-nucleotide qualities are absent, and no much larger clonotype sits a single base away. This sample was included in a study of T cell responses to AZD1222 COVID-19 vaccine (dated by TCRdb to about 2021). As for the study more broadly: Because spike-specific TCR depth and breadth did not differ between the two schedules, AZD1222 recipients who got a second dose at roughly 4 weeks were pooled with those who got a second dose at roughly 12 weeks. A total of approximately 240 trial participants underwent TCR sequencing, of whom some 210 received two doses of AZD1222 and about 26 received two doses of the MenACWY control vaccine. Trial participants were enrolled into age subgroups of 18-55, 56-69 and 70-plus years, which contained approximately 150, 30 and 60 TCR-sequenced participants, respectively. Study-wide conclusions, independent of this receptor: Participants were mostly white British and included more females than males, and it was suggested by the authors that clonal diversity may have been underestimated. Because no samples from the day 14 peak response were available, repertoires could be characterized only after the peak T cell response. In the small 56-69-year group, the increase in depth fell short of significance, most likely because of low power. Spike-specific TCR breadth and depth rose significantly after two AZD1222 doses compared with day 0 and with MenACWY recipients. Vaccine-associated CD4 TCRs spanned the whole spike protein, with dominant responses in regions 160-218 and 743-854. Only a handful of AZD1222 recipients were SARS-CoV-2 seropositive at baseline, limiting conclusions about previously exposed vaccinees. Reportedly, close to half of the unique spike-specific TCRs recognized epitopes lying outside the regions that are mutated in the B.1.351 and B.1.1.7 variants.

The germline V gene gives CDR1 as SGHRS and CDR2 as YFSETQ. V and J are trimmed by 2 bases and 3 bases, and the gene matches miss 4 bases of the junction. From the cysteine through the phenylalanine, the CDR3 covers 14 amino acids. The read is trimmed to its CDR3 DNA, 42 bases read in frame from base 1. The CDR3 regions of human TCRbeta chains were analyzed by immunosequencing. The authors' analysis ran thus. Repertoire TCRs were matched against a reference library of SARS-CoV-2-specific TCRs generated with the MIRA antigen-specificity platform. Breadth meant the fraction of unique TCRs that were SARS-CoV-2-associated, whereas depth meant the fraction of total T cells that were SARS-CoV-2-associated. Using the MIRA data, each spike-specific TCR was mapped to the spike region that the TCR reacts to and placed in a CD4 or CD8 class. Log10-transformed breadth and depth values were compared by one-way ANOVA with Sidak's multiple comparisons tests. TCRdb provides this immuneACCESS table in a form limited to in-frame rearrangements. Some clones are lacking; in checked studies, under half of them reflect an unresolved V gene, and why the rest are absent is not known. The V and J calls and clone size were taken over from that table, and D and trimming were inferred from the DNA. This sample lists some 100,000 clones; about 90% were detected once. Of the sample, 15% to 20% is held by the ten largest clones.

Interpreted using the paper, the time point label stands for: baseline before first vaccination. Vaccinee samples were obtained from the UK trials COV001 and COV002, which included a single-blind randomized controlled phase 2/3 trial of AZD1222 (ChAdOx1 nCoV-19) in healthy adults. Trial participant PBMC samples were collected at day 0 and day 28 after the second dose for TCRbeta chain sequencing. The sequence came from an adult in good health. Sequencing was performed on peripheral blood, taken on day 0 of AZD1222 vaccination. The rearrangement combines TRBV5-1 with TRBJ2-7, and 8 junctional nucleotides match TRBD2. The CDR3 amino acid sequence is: CASSFTSGNYEQYF. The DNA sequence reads TGCGCCAGCAGCTTCACTAGCGGAAACTACGAGCAGTACTTC.